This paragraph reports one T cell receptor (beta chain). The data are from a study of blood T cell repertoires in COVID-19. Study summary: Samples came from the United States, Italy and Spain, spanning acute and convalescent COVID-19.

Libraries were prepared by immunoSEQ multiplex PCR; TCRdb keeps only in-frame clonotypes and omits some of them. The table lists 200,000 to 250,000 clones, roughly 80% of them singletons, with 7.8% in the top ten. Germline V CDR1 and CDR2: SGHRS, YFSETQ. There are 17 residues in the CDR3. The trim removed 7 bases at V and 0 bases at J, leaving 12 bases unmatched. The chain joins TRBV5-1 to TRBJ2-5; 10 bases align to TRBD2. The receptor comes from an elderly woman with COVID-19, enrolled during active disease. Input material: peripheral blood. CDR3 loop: CASQRSVSGGYQETQYF. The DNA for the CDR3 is TGCGCCAGCCAAAGGTCGGTTAGCGGGGGGTACCAAGAGACCCAGTACTTC. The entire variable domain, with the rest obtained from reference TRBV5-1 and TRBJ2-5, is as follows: KAGVTQTPRYLIKTRGQQVTLSCSPISGHRSVSWYQQTPGQGLQFLFEYFSETQRNKGNFPGRFSGRQFSNSRSEMNVSTLELGDSALYLCASQRSVSGGYQETQYFGPGTRLLVL.